Each of the 25 T cell receptor beta chains below was sequenced from the same sample in a study of T cell repertoires in cytomegalovirus infection (dated by TCRdb to about 2019). The sequencer listed for this sample is Illumina HiSeq 1500. Through fastp at Q25 and MiXCR, TCRdb rebuilt clones from the public reads, retaining in-frame beta chains. Duplicate CDR3 protein sequences are folded into a single record with the most common DNA and genes. Recorded for this sample are fewer than 1,000,000 distinct CDR3 sequences; roughly 30% of them occurred a single time. The top ten clonotypes cover over 10% of the sample. The treatment or condition label corresponds to: in vitro stimulation with specific CMV peptide epitopes to enrich CMV-specific T cells. These receptors have no identified antigens. The material was cultured CD8+ T cells from PBMCs, obtained from culture after CMV antigen stimulation. The origin of the receptors is a human donor in good health (CMV status not recorded). Some clones in this sample may be carry-over from other donors' samples.

This clonotype has only one observation. The chain recombines TRBV11-2 with TRBJ2-2; D is ambiguous. CDR1 is SGHAT, CDR2 FQNNGV, per germline. The CDR3 covers 17 residues. Trimming removed 4 bases at V and 1 base at J, with 16 bases between. CDR3 DNA: TGTGCCAGCAGCTATGAAGGCACCGCGTTGAACACCGGGGAGCTGTTTTTT. Amino acid sequence: CASSYEGTALNTGELFF.

In the case of this clonotype: A much larger clone differs by one base, so this may be a read error. The V gene is TRBV11-2, the J gene TRBJ2-1, with a possible D match to TRBD1 (6 bases). The CDR3 is 16 residues long. CDR1 is SGHAT and CDR2 is FQNNGV in the germline V gene. The CDR3 here is CVSSLDQSQGEDEQFF. CDR3 nucleotides: TGTGTCAGCAGCTTAGATCAGTCACAGGGTGAAGATGAGCAGTTCTTC. The full variable domain, with the rest looked up from reference TRBV11-2 and TRBJ2-1, is EAGVAQSPRYKIIEKRQSVAFWCNPISGHATLYWYQQILGQGPKLLIQFQNNGVVDDSQLPKDRFSAERLKGVDSTLKIQPAKLEDSAVYLCVSSLDQSQGEDEQFFGPGTRLTVL.

A few counts support this clonotype. V usage is TRBV5-1 and J usage is TRBJ1-5; D call uncertain. The V gene's germline CDR1 is SGHRS and CDR2 YFSETQ. V shed 0 bases and J shed 2 bases, with 9 bases lying between them. This CDR3 is built from 15 residues. CDR3 amino acids: CASSLGETGNQPQHF. The DNA of the CDR3 is TGCGCCAGCAGCTTGGGTGAGACCGGCAATCAGCCCCAGCATTTT.

This chain uses TRBV12-5 with TRBJ1-1, with D possibly TRBD1 on 5 matching bases. The CDR3 has 15 amino acids. V was cut by 3 bases and J by 6 bases, with 17 bases left in between. Germline V gives CDR1 LGHNT, CDR2 FRNRAP. The CDR3 DNA is TGTGCTAGTGGTTTCGACAGTGGGGGAGTCGCTGAAGCTTTCTTT. Its protein product is CASGFDSGGVAEAFF.

This clonotype was observed a handful of times. This chain connects TRBV28 to TRBJ2-1; no reliable D call. The V gene's germline CDR1 is MDHEN and CDR2 SYDVKM. The CDR3 extends over 16 amino acids. The V end was cut by 5 bases, the J end by 4 bases, with 18 bases between. The CDR3 here is CASSRIPQGPYNEQFF. CDR3 DNA sequence: TGTGCCAGCAGTCGAATACCCCAAGGACCTTACAATGAGCAGTTCTTC.

The chain carries TRBV12-5 and TRBJ1-5; 12 nucleotides line up with TRBD1. Germline CDR1 and CDR2: LGHNT and FRNRAP. J lost 9 bases, V lost 0 bases, and 6 bases had no gene match. The CDR3 covers 16 residues. CDR3 in DNA: TGTGCTAGTGGTTTGGTACCAGGGACAGGGGGCACGCCCCAGCATTTT. It translates to CASGLVPGTGGTPQHF.

This clonotype was seen only a few times. This chain uses TRBV12-5 with TRBJ1-5; D gene unclear. The CDR3 sequence is 13 residues long. V was pared by 0 bases and J by 5 bases, with 5 bases between. The germline gives CDR1 LGHNT, CDR2 FRNRAP. As DNA, the CDR3 is TGTGCTAGTGGTTTGGTACGCGATCAGCCCCAGCATTTT. It yields the protein CASGLVRDQPQHF. Based on the CDR3 plus reference TRBV12-5 and TRBJ1-5, the full variable domain is DARVTQTPRHKVTEMGQEVTMRCQPILGHNTVFWYRQTMMQGLELLAYFRNRAPLDDSGMPKDRFSAEMPDATLATLKIQPSEPRDSAVYFCASGLVRDQPQHFGDGTRLSIL.

Of note for this clonotype: One end of the junction fails to match germline, which may point to a read error. The chain carries TRBV7-2 and TRBJ2-2; possibly TRBD1 or TRBD2 for D (5 bases each). CDR3 size: 13 residues. CDR1 is SGHTA and CDR2 is FQGNSA in the germline V gene. CDR3 in amino acids: CASTLMDTGDLFF. The CDR3 coding sequence is TGTGCCAGCACCCTCATGGACACCGGGGATCTGTTTTTT.

This clonotype came up once. The V gene is TRBV7-9, the J gene TRBJ2-2, with TRBD2 identical over 8 bases. The J segment lost 6 bases and the V segment lost 8 bases, leaving 11 bases of the junction unmatched. This CDR3 spans 15 amino acids. Germline V CDR1 and CDR2: SEHNR, FQNEAQ (reference sequence). CDR3 amino acids: CASPREGILAGELFF. CDR3 bases: TGTGCCAGCCCCCGGGAGGGGATTCTAGCCGGGGAGCTGTTTTTT. The whole variable domain, filled in from reference TRBV7-9 and TRBJ2-2, reads DTGVSQNPRHKITKRGQNVTFRCDPISEHNRLYWYRQTLGQGPEFLTYFQNEAQLEKSRLLSDRFSAERPKGSFSTLEIQRTEQGDSAMYLCASPREGILAGELFFGEGSRLTVL.

This clonotype was seen a single time. At one end, the junction sequence differs from germline, possibly due to a read error. CDR3 sequence reads: CASSLDLSGSQPQHF. The CDR3 nucleotides are TGTGCCAGCAGTTTGGACCTCTCCGGTAGTCAGCCCCAGCATTTT. The rearrangement links TRBV5-4 to TRBJ1-5; D is ambiguous. Germline lookup yields CDR1 SGHNT and CDR2 YYREEE (reference sequence). CDR3 length equals 15 residues.

The gene calls are TRBV6-2 or TRBV6-3 and TRBJ2-4, with 8 positions matching TRBD2. The germline V gene has CDR1 MNHEY and CDR2 SVGEGT. With V trimmed by 4 bases and J by 3 bases, 11 bases remained unmatched. There are 17 residues in the CDR3. CDR3 sequence: CASSFDPRGAGKNIQYF. CDR3 bases: TGTGCCAGCAGTTTTGATCCGCGGGGGGCCGGCAAAAACATTCAGTACTTC.

In its sample, this clonotype was seen many times. V is TRBV7-9 and J is TRBJ1-3, with D uncertain. This CDR3 is 18 amino acids long. V was pared by 4 bases and J by 2 bases, with 21 bases between. CDR1 and CDR2 from the germline V gene are SEHNR and FQNEAQ (reference sequence). Written as DNA, the CDR3 is TGTGCCAGCAGCTCCGGACGGACTATCGGGCTCCCTGGAAACACCATATATTTT. Translation: CASSSGRTIGLPGNTIYF. Variable domain in full (rest from reference TRBV7-9 and TRBJ1-3): DTGVSQNPRHKITKRGQNVTFRCDPISEHNRLYWYRQTLGQGPEFLTYFQNEAQLEKSRLLSDRFSAERPKGSFSTLEIQRTEQGDSAMYLCASSSGRTIGLPGNTIYFGEGSWLTVV.

This clonotype has more than one count but fewer than ten. This chain links TRBV12-3 or TRBV12-4 with TRBJ1-1, with D possibly being TRBD1 (6 bases). The CDR3 has 12 amino acids. Trimming took off 7 bases at V and 4 bases at J, with 10 bases between the two ends. Here the CDR3 reads CASTVTGTEAFF. CDR3 DNA: TGTGCCAGCACCGTGACAGGCACTGAAGCTTTCTTT.

There are many counts of this clonotype. With a much larger clone just one base away, this may be a read error. V usage is TRBV11-3 and J usage is TRBJ2-2; D gene ambiguous. Germline-derived CDR1 and CDR2 are SGHNT and YENEEA. The V gene lost 1 base and the J gene lost 3 bases, with 6 bases spanning the gap. The CDR3 runs 14 residues. CDR3 sequence reads: CASSLGRYTGELFF. The CDR3 region has the DNA TGTGCCAGCAGCTTAGGGCGATACACCGGGGAGCTGTTTTTT.

This clonotype was detected a few times. The gene calls are TRBV7-2 and TRBJ2-5; D may be TRBD1 (6 bases). This CDR3 is built from 15 residues. The V gene lost 3 bases and the J gene lost 0 bases, with 11 bases spanning the gap. CDR1 and CDR2 (germline): SGHTA, FQGNSA. DNA of the CDR3: TGTGCCAGCAGCTTGGGGACATCGTACCAAGAGACCCAGTACTTC. It translates to CASSLGTSYQETQYF.

The chain recombines TRBV29-1 with TRBJ1-3; D not certain. Trimming removed 7 bases from V and 0 bases from J, with 13 bases in between. This CDR3 region has 14 residues. CDR1 and CDR2 (germline): SQVTM, ANQGSEA. CDR3 loop: CSGSTDNSGNTIYF. Written as DNA, the CDR3 is TGCAGCGGCAGCACTGACAACTCTGGAAACACCATATATTTT.

V and J are TRBV2 and TRBJ1-1; D is unclear. V lost 7 bases to trimming and J lost 5 bases, with 8 bases between them. The CDR3 runs 11 residues. Germline V gene data show CDR1 as SNHLY and CDR2 as FYNNEI. The CDR3 nucleotides read TGTGCCAGCATAAGTCGGACTGAAGCTTTCTTT. It encodes CASISRTEAFF. The full variable domain, its missing parts supplied by reference TRBV2 and TRBJ1-1, is EPEVTQTPSHQVTQMGQEVILRCVPISNHLYFYWYRQILGQKVEFLVSFYNNEISEKSEIFDDQFSVERPDGSNFTLKIRSTKLEDSAMYFCASISRTEAFFGQGTRLTVV.

J is TRBJ1-6 and V is TRBV4-1, with D hard to call. Trimming pared 3 bases from V and 5 bases from J, leaving 11 bases between. The germline gives CDR1 MGHRA, CDR2 YSYEKL. The CDR3 is 15 residues long. The CDR3 loop is CASSQGFGDNSPLHF. DNA of the CDR3: TGCGCCAGCAGCCAGGGGTTCGGTGATAATTCACCCCTCCACTTT.

This clonotype occurred many times. The CDR3: CASSQDRKGDSPKPQHF. As DNA, the CDR3 is TGTGCCAGCAGCCAAGATCGGAAAGGGGACAGCCCTAAGCCCCAGCATTTT. The chain combines TRBV4-2 with TRBJ1-5, with 7 bases lining up with TRBD1. The germline gives CDR1 LGHNA, CDR2 YNFKEQ. The V gene end was trimmed by 0 bases and the J gene end by 8 bases; junction bases not matched to a gene: 13. The CDR3 sequence is 17 residues long.

This chain connects TRBV7-6 to TRBJ2-5, with D perhaps TRBD2 (5 bases). Trimming took off 5 bases at V and 3 bases at J, with 13 bases between the two ends. The CDR3 contains 14 residues. In germline, CDR1 is SGHVS, CDR2 FNYEAQ. The CDR3, as DNA: TGTGCCAGCAGCGAGGCGGGCGAGGAAGAGACCCAGTACTTC. Its protein product is CASSEAGEEETQYF. Using reference TRBV7-6 and TRBJ2-5 for the parts outside the CDR3, the full variable domain is GAGVSQSPRYKVTKRGQDVALRCDPISGHVSLYWYRQALGQGPEFLTYFNYEAQQDKSGLPNDRFSAERPEGSISTLTIQRTEQRDSAMYRCASSEAGEEETQYFGPGTRLLVL.

On this clonotype: The junction departs from germline at one end; a sequencing error may be responsible. The CDR3 nucleotides read TGTGCCGGCAGTTACTTTGTCGGGCAAGAGACCCAGTACTTC. This sequence encodes CAGSYFVGQETQYF. V is TRBV6-5 and J is TRBJ2-5, with D uncertain. This CDR3 is built from 14 residues. Germline loops: CDR1 MNHEY, CDR2 SVGAGI.

Ten or more counts support this clonotype. This chain uses TRBV6-2 or TRBV6-3 with TRBJ2-1, with TRBD1 matching 7 bases. V lost 8 bases to trimming and J lost 2 bases; unmatched junction nucleotides: 9. The CDR3 extends over 15 amino acids. CDR1 and CDR2 (germline): MNHEY, SVGEGT. The CDR3 reads CASGRDSGPYNEQFF. The CDR3 DNA sequence: TGTGCCAGCGGCAGGGACAGCGGACCCTACAATGAGCAGTTCTTC.

The chain links TRBV11-2 to TRBJ2-4; 7 nucleotides align to TRBD1. Germline loops: CDR1 SGHAT, CDR2 FQNNGV. Trimming removed 5 bases from V and 0 bases from J; junction bases left unmatched: 7. The CDR3 spans 16 residues. The CDR3 loop reads CASSPWTGVAKNIQYF. As DNA, the CDR3 is TGTGCCAGCAGCCCGTGGACAGGTGTAGCCAAAAACATTCAGTACTTC. Based on the CDR3 plus reference TRBV11-2 and TRBJ2-4, the full variable domain is EAGVAQSPRYKIIEKRQSVAFWCNPISGHATLYWYQQILGQGPKLLIQFQNNGVVDDSQLPKDRFSAERLKGVDSTLKIQPAKLEDSAVYLCASSPWTGVAKNIQYFGAGTRLSVL.

V is TRBV5-1 and J is TRBJ2-5; 10 bases are a match to TRBD2. The CDR3 runs to 16 residues. Germline CDR1 SGHRS, CDR2 YFSETQ. J lost 4 bases, V lost 4 bases, and 10 bases had no gene match. CDR3 region: CASSPEVAGGGETQYF. In DNA form, the CDR3 reads TGCGCCAGCAGCCCAGAGGTAGCGGGGGGCGGAGAGACCCAGTACTTC.

The rearrangement joins TRBV28 to TRBJ1-5, with D tentatively TRBD1 (5 bases). The V and J ends lost 6 bases and 5 bases respectively, with 17 bases between them. Germline values: CDR1 MDHEN, CDR2 SYDVKM. The CDR3 covers 15 residues. The CDR3 is CASRNTYQGDQPQHF. The CDR3 bases are TGTGCCAGCAGAAACACCTATCAGGGTGATCAGCCCCAGCATTTT.